What follows are 28 T cell receptor beta chains derived from one specimen sequenced in a study of blood T cell repertoires in COVID-19. Some clones are missing from TCRdb's copy, which holds only in-frame ones; the method was immunoSEQ multiplex PCR. The sample consists of a few hundred thousand clones, less than 90% of them appearing once. The sample taken for sequencing was PBMCs or T cells enriched from blood (not recorded which). Receptors were obtained from a woman aged 40 to 50 who had recovered from COVID-19.

The rearrangement links TRBV7-9 to TRBJ2-1, with D uncertain. Trimming removed 2 bases at V and 5 bases at J, with 10 bases between. There are 14 residues in the CDR3. Germline CDR1 SEHNR, CDR2 FQNEAQ (reference sequence). The CDR3 DNA reads TGTGCCAGCAGCTTACGAGATTATCACAATGAGCAGTTCTTC. Amino acid sequence: CASSLRDYHNEQFF.

V usage is TRBV14 and J usage is TRBJ1-1; 12 nucleotides align to TRBD1. V lost 3 bases to trimming and J lost 4 bases; unmatched junction nucleotides: 12. The length of the CDR3 is 18 residues. Germline lookup yields CDR1 SGHDN and CDR2 FVKESK. The CDR3 nucleotides are TGTGCCAGCAGCCACTTCACCGGGACAGGGGGCATGGGCACTGAAGCTTTCTTT. Encoded protein: CASSHFTGTGGMGTEAFF.

The chain recombines TRBV6-1 with TRBJ2-7, with TRBD1 as a possible D gene (5 bases). With 1 base removed from V and 6 bases from J, the gap between germline ends came to 13 bases. Germline V lookup: CDR1 MNHNS, CDR2 SASEGT. The CDR3 extends over 14 amino acids. CDR3 region: CASSEDRIISEQYF. CDR3 bases: TGTGCCAGCAGTGAAGACAGGATAATCTCCGAGCAGTACTTC.

The chain combines TRBV3-1 (or the pseudogene TRBV3-2) with TRBJ1-4; D is unresolved. Trimming cost V 0 bases and J 16 bases, with 12 bases left between them. Germline assignment: CDR1 LGHDT and CDR2 YNNKEL (reference sequence). CDR3 length: 12 amino acids. The CDR3 loop is CASSQDFGRKFF. CDR3 sequence (DNA): TGTGCCAGCAGCCAAGATTTCGGGAGGAAGTTTTTT.

This clone was picked up one time. This rearrangement joins TRBV5-4 to TRBJ2-7, with a weak D call TRBD1 (6 bases). Trimming cost V 2 bases and J 1 base, with 22 bases left between them. CDR1 is SGHNT, CDR2 YYREEE, per germline (reference sequence). The CDR3 totals 18 residues. This chain's CDR3 is CASSFQLTGIQRSYEQYV. Written as DNA, the CDR3 is TGTGCCAGCAGCTTTCAACTTACAGGGATCCAACGGTCCTACGAGCAGTACGTC.

A few counts support this clone. V usage is TRBV15 and J usage is TRBJ2-7, with D unclear. Germline-derived CDR1 and CDR2 are LNHNV and YYDKDF (reference sequence). The V and J ends lost 4 bases and 2 bases respectively, with 12 bases between them. The CDR3 contains 14 residues. The CDR3 protein is CATSMETEAYEQYF. CDR3 nucleotide sequence: TGTGCCACCAGCATGGAAACCGAGGCCTACGAGCAGTACTTC. The entire variable domain, with the rest obtained from reference TRBV15 and TRBJ2-7, is as follows: DAMVIQNPRYQVTQFGKPVTLSCSQTLNHNVMYWYQQKSSQAPKLLFHYYDKDFNNEADTPDNFQSRRPNTSFCFLDIRSPGLGDTAMYLCATSMETEAYEQYFGPGTRLTVT.

This chain connects TRBV29-1 to TRBJ2-5; D remains unclear. This CDR3 spans 13 amino acids. Trimming cost V 5 bases and J 0 bases, with 10 bases left between them. Germline CDR1 and CDR2: SQVTM and ANQGSEA. The CDR3 DNA reads TGCAGCGTTTTAGGCAGGTACCAAGAGACCCAGTACTTC. Its protein product is CSVLGRYQETQYF.

This clone was seen many times. This chain uses TRBV7-2 with TRBJ2-6; D gene unclear. The germline CDR1 and CDR2 sequences are SGHTA and FQGNSA. V lost 5 bases and J 4 bases, leaving 12 bases between the germline ends. The CDR3 contains 15 residues. The CDR3 here is CASSKDGRGANVLTF. The CDR3 DNA reads as TGTGCCAGCAGCAAAGATGGTCGGGGGGCCAACGTCCTGACTTTC.

The chain uses TRBV7-2 and TRBJ1-2, with D tentatively TRBD1 (6 bases). V was trimmed by 5 bases and J by 4 bases, leaving 11 bases between them. CDR1 and CDR2 (germline): SGHTA, FQGNSA. The CDR3 consists of 13 residues. The CDR3 nucleotides are TGTGCCAGCAGCCGGGACATTTCCTATGGCTACACCTTC. The encoded protein is CASSRDISYGYTF.

Concerning this clone: The same CDR3 arises from other DNA sequences in this sample as well. The chain joins TRBV28 to TRBJ1-2, with 7 bases matching TRBD1. The CDR3 runs 16 residues. From germline, CDR1 is MDHEN and CDR2 SYDVKM. Trimming took 1 base from V and 7 from J; bases not matched to a gene: 12. The CDR3 sequence is CASSLYGGGGRVGYTF. DNA for the CDR3: TGTGCCAGCAGTTTATACGGAGGGGGCGGGCGGGTTGGCTACACCTTC.

The V and J genes are TRBV6-4 and TRBJ2-1; D gene uncertain. Trimming took off 0 bases at V and 2 bases at J, with 8 bases between the two ends. This CDR3 comprises 15 residues. The germline V gene has CDR1 MRHNA and CDR2 SNTAGT. The CDR3 bases are TGTGCCAGCAGTGACTCGGGCTCCCCCTACAATGAGCAGTTCTTC. Translation: CASSDSGSPYNEQFF.

This clone was seen a single time. The chain carries TRBV18 and TRBJ2-3; 8 nucleotides align to TRBD2. CDR1 is KGHSH, CDR2 LQKENI, per germline. The CDR3 sequence is 16 residues long. Unmatched junction bases numbered 7, after V lost 1 base and J lost 4 bases. The CDR3 loop is CASSPQGSGNADTQYF. For the CDR3, the DNA is TGTGCCAGCTCACCACAAGGTAGCGGGAACGCAGATACGCAGTATTTT. Full variable domain (rest looked up from reference TRBV18 and TRBJ2-3): NAGVMQNPRHLVRRRGQEARLRCSPMKGHSHVYWYRQLPEEGLKFMVYLQKENIIDESGMPKERFSAEFPKEGPSILRIQQVVRGDSAAYFCASSPQGSGNADTQYFGPGTRLTVL.

The rearrangement links TRBV10-1 to TRBJ2-3; TRBD2 agrees at 10 bases. Germline V lookup: CDR1 WNHNN, CDR2 SYGVQD (reference sequence). V gave up 3 bases and J gave up 0 bases; unmatched junction bases: 3. The CDR3 covers 16 residues. This chain's CDR3 is CASSDLTSGSTDTQYF. The CDR3 nucleotides are TGCGCCAGCAGTGACCTGACTAGCGGGAGCACAGATACGCAGTATTTT.

The chain employs TRBV27 and TRBJ1-4, with 9 bases matching TRBD1. This CDR3 contains 17 residues. The ends lost 5 bases at V and 0 bases at J; junction bases unmatched: 7. The germline V gene has CDR1 MNHEY and CDR2 SMNVEV (reference sequence). CDR3 loop: CASSQRGQGPTNEKLFF. The CDR3 nucleotides read TGTGCCAGCAGTCAAAGGGGACAGGGACCAACTAATGAAAAACTGTTTTTT. Variable domain in full (rest from reference TRBV27 and TRBJ1-4): EAQVTQNPRYLITVTGKKLTVTCSQNMNHEYMSWYRQDPGLGLRQIYYSMNVEVTDKGDVPEGYKVSRKEKRNFPLILESPSPNQTSLYFCASSQRGQGPTNEKLFFGSGTQLSVL.

The chain couples TRBV27 to TRBJ2-1; 7 nucleotides match TRBD1. Trimming removed 4 bases from V and 2 bases from J; junction bases left unmatched: 5. This CDR3 region has 15 residues. Germline CDR1 and CDR2: MNHEY and SMNVEV (reference sequence). CDR3 sequence (DNA): TGTGCCAGCAGTTCCGGGGACAGAACCTACAATGAGCAGTTCTTC. It translates to CASSSGDRTYNEQFF.

The chain uses TRBV7-9 and TRBJ2-7; maybe TRBD1 (5 bases). The CDR3 has 14 amino acids. Germline V gene data show CDR1 as SEHNR and CDR2 as FQNEAQ (reference sequence). V lost 1 base and J lost 5, with 12 bases in between. CDR3 DNA: TGTGCCAGCAGCTTAGGTTTAGGGGCGGACGAGCAGTACGTC. It yields the protein CASSLGLGADEQYV.

CDR3 amino acids: CASSPLAGNTGELFF. The CDR3 bases are TGTGCCAGCAGCCCGCTAGCGGGGAACACCGGGGAGCTGTTTTTT. This sequence joins TRBV7-2 and TRBJ2-2; 8 nucleotides agree with TRBD2. From germline, CDR1 is SGHTA and CDR2 FQGNSA. After removal of 5 bases from V and 1 base from J, the junction contained 3 bases not matched to a gene. The CDR3 is 15 amino acids.

The rearrangement uses TRBV5-5 and TRBJ2-5, with D unresolved. The CDR3 extends over 13 amino acids. Germline CDR1 reads SGHKS; CDR2 reads YYEKEE (reference sequence). V lost 7 bases and J lost 5, with 15 bases in between. Here the CDR3 reads CASSRQPGETQYF. The CDR3 coding sequence is TGTGCCAGCTCAAGGCAGCCGGGTGAGACCCAGTACTTC.

The V call is TRBV10-3, the J call TRBJ2-3; TRBD2 matches at 12 bases. CDR1 ENHRY and CDR2 SYGVKD come from the germline V gene. V lost 10 bases, J lost 5 bases, and 7 bases stayed unmatched. This CDR3 is built from 14 residues. The CDR3 spells CATQGGLAGDTQYF. The CDR3 bases are TGTGCCACACAGGGGGGACTAGCGGGAGATACGCAGTATTTT.

The CDR3 protein is CATSKTVLYNEQFF. In DNA form, the CDR3 reads TGTGCCACCAGTAAGACAGTCCTCTACAATGAGCAGTTCTTC. The chain joins TRBV15 to TRBJ2-1; D is possibly TRBD1 (5 bases). Trimming cost V 6 bases and J 3 bases, with 12 bases left between them. Germline assignment: CDR1 LNHNV and CDR2 YYDKDF (reference sequence). This CDR3 has 14 residues.

The chain couples TRBV28 to TRBJ1-1; unclear D gene. The ends were cut back, 6 bases at V and 0 bases at J, with 8 bases in the middle. The CDR3 has 13 amino acids. From germline, CDR1 is MDHEN and CDR2 SYDVKM. The CDR3 region is CASRSTVNTEAFF. CDR3 bases: TGTGCCAGCAGATCCACAGTGAACACTGAAGCTTTCTTT.

This sequence joins TRBV9 and TRBJ2-1; 8 bases fit TRBD2. Germline V gives CDR1 SGDLS, CDR2 YYNGEE. This CDR3 has 16 amino acids. Losses at the gene ends were 3 bases for V and 9 bases for J; bases not matched to a gene: 14. CDR3 residues: CASSGRRLAGWGEQFF. In nucleotides, the CDR3 is TGTGCCAGCAGCGGGCGGAGGTTAGCGGGATGGGGTGAGCAGTTCTTC.

This clone appeared once. This chain uses TRBV2 with TRBJ1-2; 7 positions match TRBD1. Germline assignment: CDR1 SNHLY and CDR2 FYNNEI. Trimming at V came to 6 bases and at J to 4 bases, leaving 11 bases not matched to a gene. The CDR3 is 15 residues long. CDR3 residues: CASRGPIDRAYGYTF. CDR3 bases: TGTGCCAGCAGGGGTCCTATAGACAGGGCCTATGGCTACACCTTC. Looking up the rest from reference TRBV2 and TRBJ1-2 gives the full variable domain: EPEVTQTPSHQVTQMGQEVILRCVPISNHLYFYWYRQILGQKVEFLVSFYNNEISEKSEIFDDQFSVERPDGSNFTLKIRSTKLEDSAMYFCASRGPIDRAYGYTFGSGTRLTVV.

The J gene is TRBJ2-1, the V gene TRBV3-1 (or the pseudogene TRBV3-2), with 10 nucleotides matching TRBD2. CDR1 LGHDT and CDR2 YNNKEL come from the germline V gene (reference sequence). There are 14 residues in the CDR3. With V trimmed by 0 bases and J by 13 bases, 6 bases remained unmatched. CDR3 loop: CASSQDHSGRHQFF. The CDR3 DNA sequence: TGTGCCAGCAGCCAAGATCATAGCGGGAGGCACCAGTTCTTC.

This clone came up a few times. This sequence joins TRBV11-3 and TRBJ2-1; TRBD2 matches at 13 bases. The CDR3 is made up of 16 amino acids. After removal of 4 bases from V and 7 bases from J, the junction contained 7 bases not matched to a gene. The germline V gene encodes CDR1 SGHNT and CDR2 YENEEA. CDR3 DNA: TGTGCCAGCAGCTCGTTAACTAGCGGGGGGGGAAATGAGCAGTTCTTC. It translates to CASSSLTSGGGNEQFF.

This chain links TRBV28 with TRBJ2-1; 8 bases are shared with TRBD2. This CDR3 is built from 16 residues. With V trimmed by 8 bases and J by 9 bases, 18 bases remained unmatched. Germline V CDR1 and CDR2: MDHEN, SYDVKM. The CDR3 coding sequence is TGTGCCAGCCCTCCTTCGGGGGAGCGGGAGATGGGTGAGCAGTTCTTC. Its translation is CASPPSGEREMGEQFF. The full variable domain, with the rest looked up from reference TRBV28 and TRBJ2-1, is DVKVTQSSRYLVKRTGEKVFLECVQDMDHENMFWYRQDPGLGLRLIYFSYDVKMKEKGDIPEGYSVSREKKERFSLILESASTNQTSMYLCASPPSGEREMGEQFFGPGTRLTVL.

The V and J genes are TRBV7-2 and TRBJ1-5; TRBD1 might be the D (6 bases). The CDR3 consists of 15 residues. The V and J ends lost 4 bases and 7 bases respectively, with 17 bases between them. Germline assignment: CDR1 SGHTA and CDR2 FQGNSA. CDR3 loop: CASSSYRAPGQPQHF. CDR3 bases: TGTGCCAGCAGCTCCTACAGGGCCCCGGGGCAGCCCCAGCATTTT.

V and J are TRBV5-6 and TRBJ1-2, with 7 bases that match TRBD1. Losses at the gene ends were 3 bases for V and 6 bases for J; bases not matched to a gene: 8. This CDR3 region has 14 residues. Germline V gene lookup returns CDR1 SGHDT and CDR2 YYEEEE. The CDR3 protein is CASSSTGPLHGYTF. The CDR3 nucleotides are TGTGCCAGCAGCTCGACAGGGCCCCTCCATGGCTACACCTTC.